Shown below are 4 T cell receptor beta chains from a single sample sequenced in a study of Ad26.COV2.S vaccination and SARS-CoV-2 variants. TCRdb keeps only in-frame clones here, not all; method: immunoSEQ multiplex PCR. Of approximately 97,000 clones listed, around three quarters are singletons. Sequencing used peripheral blood, obtained after recovery from COVID-19. The receptors were gathered from a human donor who had recovered from COVID-19.

The rearrangement links TRBV2 to TRBJ2-3; TRBD2 matches 10 bases. The germline V gene encodes CDR1 SNHLY and CDR2 FYNNEI. CDR3 length: 15 amino acids. J lost 2 bases, V lost 6 bases, and 5 bases had no gene match. The CDR3 DNA reads TGTGCCAGCAGAGTAGCGGGGGGCCTCACAGATACGCAGTATTTT. It specifies CASRVAGGLTDTQYF.

This chain connects TRBV4-2 to TRBJ1-5, with D maybe TRBD1 (5 bases). CDR3 size: 16 residues. The V end lost 0 bases, the J end lost 4 bases, and 13 bases lay between the germline ends. Germline CDR1 and CDR2: LGHNA and YNFKEQ. The CDR3 loop reads CASSQDLGEWNQPQHF. DNA for the CDR3: TGTGCCAGCAGCCAAGATTTAGGGGAGTGGAATCAGCCCCAGCATTTT.

This chain uses TRBV19 with TRBJ2-5; the D gene is possibly TRBD2 (6 bases). The length of the CDR3 is 15 residues. Trimming took 3 bases from V and 5 from J, leaving 16 bases between them. Germline assignment: CDR1 LNHDA and CDR2 SQIVND (reference sequence). DNA of the CDR3: TGTGCCAGTAGTATCTCAGGAATTCGGGGGGAGACCCAGTACTTC. Its translation: CASSISGIRGETQYF.

The chain couples TRBV6-5 to TRBJ1-1, with 9 nucleotides matching TRBD1. This CDR3 is 14 amino acids long. CDR1 and CDR2 (germline): MNHEY, SVGAGI. V lost 10 bases and J lost 5; bases outside the gene matches: 11. CDR3 bases: TGTGCCACGTCAACGACAGGGGGAGAGACTGAAGCTTTCTTT. As protein: CATSTTGGETEAFF.